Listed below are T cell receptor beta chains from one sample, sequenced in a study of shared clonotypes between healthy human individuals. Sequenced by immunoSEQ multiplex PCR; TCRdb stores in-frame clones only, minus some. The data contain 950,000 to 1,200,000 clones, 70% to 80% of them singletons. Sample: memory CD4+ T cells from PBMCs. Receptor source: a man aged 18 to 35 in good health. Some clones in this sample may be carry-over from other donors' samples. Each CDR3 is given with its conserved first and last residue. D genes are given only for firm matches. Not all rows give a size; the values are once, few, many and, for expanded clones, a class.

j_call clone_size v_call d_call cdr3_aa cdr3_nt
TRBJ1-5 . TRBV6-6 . CASSPGRGNQPQHF TGTGCCAGCAGCCCGGGACGGGGGAATCAGCCCCAGCATTTT
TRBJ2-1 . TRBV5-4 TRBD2 CASSLAGLAGAHEQFF TGTGCCAGCAGCTTGGCCGGACTAGCGGGAGCCCATGAGCAGTTCTTC
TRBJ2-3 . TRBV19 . CASKPGATTDTQYF TGTGCCAGTAAGCCGGGGGCCACCACAGATACGCAGTATTTT
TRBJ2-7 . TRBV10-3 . CASVITARLTYEQYF TGTGCCAGCGTTATTACGGCTAGGTTAACCTACGAGCAGTACTTC
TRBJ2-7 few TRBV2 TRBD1 CASSEYRGTGGEQYF TGTGCCAGCAGTGAATACAGGGGAACAGGGGGCGAGCAGTACTTC
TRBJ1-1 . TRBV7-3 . CASSLAQVNMGNTEAFF TGTGCCAGCAGTTTAGCGCAGGTGAACATGGGAAACACTGAAGCTTTCTTT
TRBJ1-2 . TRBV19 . CASSPAGRNYGYTF TGTGCCAGTAGTCCCGCGGGGCGCAACTATGGCTACACCTTC
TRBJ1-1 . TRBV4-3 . CASSQRAGDTEAFF TGCGCCAGCAGCCAGAGGGCGGGGGACACTGAAGCTTTCTTT
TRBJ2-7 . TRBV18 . CASSQGFTYEQYF TGTGCCAGCTCACAGGGGTTCACCTACGAGCAGTACTTC
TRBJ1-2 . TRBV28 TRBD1 CASRTGGMDYGYTF TGTGCCAGCAGGACAGGGGGCATGGACTATGGCTACACCTTC
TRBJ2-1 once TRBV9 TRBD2 CASSPRIAGGNSYNEQFF TGTGCCAGCAGCCCGAGGATCGCGGGGGGCAACTCCTACAATGAGCAGTTCTTC
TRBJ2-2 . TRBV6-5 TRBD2 CASTGTSRTGELFF TGTGCCAGCACCGGGACTAGCCGAACCGGGGAGCTGTTTTTT
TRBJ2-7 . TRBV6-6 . CASSSHTAPGEQYF TGTGCCAGCAGTTCCCACACAGCCCCGGGCGAGCAGTACTTC
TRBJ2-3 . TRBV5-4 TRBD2 CASSRQAGAGEDTQYF TGTGCCAGCAGCCGCCAAGCGGGAGCGGGGGAAGATACGCAGTATTTT
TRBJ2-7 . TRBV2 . CASNSDSSYEQYF TGTGCCAGCAACTCGGACTCCTCCTACGAGCAGTACTTC
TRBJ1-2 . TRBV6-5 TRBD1 CASSYRGQGGGYTF TGTGCCAGCAGTTACAGGGGGCAAGGGGGTGGCTACACCTTC
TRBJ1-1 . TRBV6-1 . CASTGGGDEAFF TGTGCCAGTACAGGCGGCGGGGATGAAGCTTTCTTT
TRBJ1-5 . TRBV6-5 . CASSYSTQGKTPQHF TGTGCCAGCAGTTACTCGACGCAGGGCAAAACGCCCCAGCATTTT
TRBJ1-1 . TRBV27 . CASSRQHSDTEAFF TGTGCCAGCAGTCGACAGCACTCCGACACTGAAGCTTTCTTT
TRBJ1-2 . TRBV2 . CASSGEVGGYTF TGTGCCAGCAGTGGAGAGGTTGGAGGCTACACCTTC
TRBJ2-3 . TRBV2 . CASSDQWADTQYF TGTGCCAGCAGTGATCAGTGGGCAGATACGCAGTATTTT
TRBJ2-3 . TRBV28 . CASTDREADTQYF TGTGCCAGCACCGACAGAGAAGCGGATACGCAGTATTTT
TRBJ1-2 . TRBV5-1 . CASSLVSGANYGYTF TGCGCCAGCAGCTTGGTTTCCGGGGCCAACTATGGCTACACCTTC
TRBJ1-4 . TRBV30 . CAWSETRNEKLFF TGTGCCTGGAGTGAGACGAGGAATGAAAAACTGTTTTTT
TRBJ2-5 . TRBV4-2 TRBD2 CASSQVSREGRETQYF TGTGCCAGCAGCCAAGTTTCACGGGAGGGCCGCGAGACCCAGTACTTC
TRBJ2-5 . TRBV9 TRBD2 CASSLGTTQETQYF TGTGCCAGCAGCCTCGGGACTACCCAAGAGACCCAGTACTTC
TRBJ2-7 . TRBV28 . CASNVRYSLRSYEQYF TGTGCCAGCAATGTCCGTTATTCCCTGCGCTCCTACGAGCAGTACTTC
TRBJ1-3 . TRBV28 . CASSKTLGARRASSGNTIYF TGTGCCAGCAGTAAGACCTTAGGGGCCAGGCGGGCAAGCTCTGGAAACACCATATATTTT
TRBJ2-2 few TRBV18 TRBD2 CASSPPSAGGPAGELFF TGTGCCAGCTCACCGCCCTCTGCGGGAGGACCCGCCGGGGAGCTGTTTTTT
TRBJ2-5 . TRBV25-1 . CASSESPRNQETQYF TGTGCCAGCAGTGAATCCCCCCGGAATCAAGAGACCCAGTACTTC
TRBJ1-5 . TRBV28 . CASSFRGPDQPQHF TGTGCCAGCAGTTTTCGAGGTCCCGATCAGCCCCAGCATTTT
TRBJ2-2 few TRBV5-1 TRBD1 CASSYGTANTGELFF TGCGCCAGCAGCTACGGGACAGCAAACACCGGGGAGCTGTTTTTT
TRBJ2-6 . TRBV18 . CASSPSGANVLTF TGTGCCAGCTCACCGTCTGGGGCCAACGTCCTGACTTTC
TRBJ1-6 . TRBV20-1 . CSATRSSPLHF TGCAGTGCAACAAGAAGCTCACCCCTCCACTTT
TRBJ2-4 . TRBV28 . CASSLEGIQYF TGTGCCAGCAGCCTAGAGGGCATTCAGTACTTC
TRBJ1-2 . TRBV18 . CASSDTWGGSTANYGYTF TGTGCCAGCTCAGATACATGGGGCGGCTCCACAGCTAACTATGGCTACACCTTC
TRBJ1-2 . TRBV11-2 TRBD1 CASSFGQGGGGYTF TGTGCCAGCAGCTTCGGGCAGGGGGGTGGTGGCTACACCTTC
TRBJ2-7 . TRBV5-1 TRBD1 CASSLDRGFSYEQYF TGCGCCAGCAGCTTGGACAGGGGCTTCTCCTACGAGCAGTACTTC
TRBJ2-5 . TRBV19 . CASSPRHSEGETQYF TGTGCCAGTAGTCCACGACATTCCGAGGGGGAGACCCAGTACTTC
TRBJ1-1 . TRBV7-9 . CASNLDTEAFF TGTGCCAGCAACCTGGACACTGAAGCTTTCTTT
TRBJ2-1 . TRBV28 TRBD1 CASSPQGVSNEQFF TGTGCCAGCAGTCCCCAGGGGGTATCGAATGAGCAGTTCTTC
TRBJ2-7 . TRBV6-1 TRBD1 CASIGKDRGYEQYF TGTGCCAGCATCGGGAAGGACAGGGGCTACGAGCAGTACTTC
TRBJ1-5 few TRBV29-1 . CSVLIAGQPQHF TGCAGCGTTCTCATTGCGGGCCAGCCCCAGCATTTT
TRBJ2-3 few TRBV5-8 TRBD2 CASSLAVGGSTDTQYF TGTGCCAGCAGCTTGGCCGTCGGGGGGAGCACAGATACGCAGTATTTT
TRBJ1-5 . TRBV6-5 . CASKNGNQPQHF TGTGCCAGCAAGAATGGCAATCAGCCCCAGCATTTT
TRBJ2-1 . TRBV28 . CASSPGTQWLKFF TGTGCCAGCAGCCCAGGGACTCAATGGTTGAAGTTCTTC
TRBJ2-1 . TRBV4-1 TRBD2 CASSQGNLAGDNEQFF TGCGCCAGCAGCCAAGGTAACCTAGCGGGAGACAATGAGCAGTTCTTC
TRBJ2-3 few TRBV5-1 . CASSLVPASESVLNTQYF TGCGCCAGCAGCTTGGTCCCGGCTAGCGAGTCTGTCTTAAATACGCAGTATTTT
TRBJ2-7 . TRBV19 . CASSTRRGSYEQYF TGTGCCAGCTCTACTCGGAGGGGATCCTACGAGCAGTACTTC